These T cell receptor beta chains were read from a single sample in a study of cytomegalovirus exposure and HLA in healthy donors. Method: immunoSEQ multiplex PCR; TCRdb's copy keeps in-frame clones and lacks some. This sample has 60,000 to 70,000 clones, with approximately 75% found just once. Sequencing input: PBMCs. The receptors shown here come from a man aged 45 to 65 in good health and CMV-seropositive. Each CDR3 is given with its conserved first and last residue. D genes are given only for firm matches. Only some rows state a clone size, as once, few, many or a class for expanded clones.

TRBV5-1	.	TRBJ2-3	TRBD1	CASSLAFRDRSWDTQYF	TGCGCCAGCAGCTTGGCCTTCAGGGACAGGTCTTGGGATACGCAGTATTTT
TRBV27	.	TRBJ2-1	.	CATKLPNSPNGQFF	TGTGCCACCAAACTACCTAACTCCCCCAATGGGCAGTTCTTC
TRBV27	.	TRBJ2-3	.	CASSLSGGISNTQYF	TGTGCCAGCAGTTTATCTGGGGGGATCAGCAATACGCAGTATTTT
TRBV5-8	.	TRBJ2-7	.	CASMRSRYEQYF	TGTGCCAGCATGAGGTCACGCTACGAGCAGTACTTC
TRBV7-2	once	TRBJ2-7	TRBD1	CASSRSTGSSYEQYF	TGTGCCAGCAGCCGATCGACAGGGAGCTCCTACGAGCAGTACTTC
TRBV19	.	TRBJ1-2	.	CASSPTWGDYGYTF	TGTGCCAGTAGCCCCACTTGGGGGGACTATGGCTACACCTTC
TRBV30	.	TRBJ2-7	.	CALYRETYEQYF	TGTGCCTTGTACAGGGAAACCTACGAGCAGTACTTC
TRBV27	.	TRBJ1-1	.	CASSFGRGGTEAFF	TGTGCCAGCAGTTTTGGGCGGGGGGGAACTGAAGCTTTCTTT
TRBV11-2	.	TRBJ2-7	.	CASSFPSTHEQYF	TGTGCCAGCAGCTTCCCCAGTACCCACGAGCAGTACTTC
TRBV30	few	TRBJ1-2	.	CAWSAAQRGGYTF	TGTGCCTGGAGCGCGGCCCAACGGGGTGGCTACACCTTC
TRBV5-8	.	TRBJ2-6	TRBD1	CASSRRDRGNSGANVLTF	TGTGCCAGCAGCCGTCGGGACAGGGGAAACTCTGGGGCCAACGTCCTGACTTTC
TRBV27	.	TRBJ2-7	TRBD1	CASKRQGMQYF	TGTGCCAGCAAGAGACAGGGGATGCAGTACTTC
TRBV7-2	.	TRBJ1-6	.	CASSLGRGYSPLHF	TGTGCCAGCAGCTTAGGCAGGGGTTATTCACCCCTCCACTTT
TRBV4-3	.	TRBJ1-3	.	CASSQGLSSGNTIYF	TGCGCCAGCAGTCAAGGACTGAGCTCTGGAAACACCATATATTTT
TRBV16	.	TRBJ1-2	.	CASSIIGGTYGYTF	TGTGCCAGCAGCATTATCGGGGGGACCTATGGCTACACCTTC
TRBV4-2	.	TRBJ2-5	TRBD2	CASSRTGLAGRETQYF	TGTGCCAGCAGCCGAACGGGACTAGCGGGGAGGGAGACCCAGTACTTC
TRBV7-9	.	TRBJ2-3	TRBD1	CTSSWTGGSTDTQYF	TGTACCAGCAGCTGGACAGGGGGCAGCACAGATACGCAGTATTTT
TRBV29-1	.	TRBJ2-7	TRBD1	CSVEDGRSGQGPYEQYF	TGCAGCGTTGAAGATGGGCGGTCGGGACAGGGGCCCTACGAGCAGTACTTC
TRBV7-2	.	TRBJ1-1	.	CASRRGQGNLNTEAFF	TGTGCCAGCAGGCGGGGGCAAGGGAACCTGAACACTGAAGCTTTCTTT
TRBV5-4	.	TRBJ2-5	.	CASSLKLAQETQYF	TGTGCCAGCAGCTTGAAGCTAGCACAAGAGACCCAGTACTTC
TRBV5-1	few	TRBJ2-7	TRBD1	CASSRDRGSYEQYF	TGCGCCAGCAGCCGGGACAGGGGCTCCTACGAGCAGTACTTC
TRBV10-3	.	TRBJ1-5	TRBD1	CAISESRGQGNNQPQHF	TGTGCCATCAGTGAGTCGAGGGGACAGGGTAACAATCAGCCCCAGCATTTT
TRBV19	.	TRBJ2-2	.	CASSHDHTGPTGELFF	TGTGCCAGTAGCCACGACCATACAGGGCCCACCGGGGAGCTGTTTTTT
TRBV2	.	TRBJ1-2	.	CASSAVSGQSYGYTF	TGTGCCAGCAGTGCTGTTTCCGGACAGAGCTATGGCTACACCTTC
TRBV25-1	.	TRBJ2-5	TRBD1	CASSGGTGFETQYF	TGTGCCAGCAGTGGGGGGACAGGGTTCGAGACCCAGTACTTC
TRBV30	.	TRBJ1-5	.	CAWSVEENQPQHF	TGTGCCTGGAGTGTAGAGGAGAATCAGCCCCAGCATTTT
TRBV5-4	.	TRBJ1-2	.	CASSLGRDYGYTF	TGTGCCAGCAGCTTGGGCAGGGACTATGGCTACACCTTC
TRBV30	.	TRBJ1-2	.	CACREEDYGYTF	TGTGCCTGCCGAGAGGAGGACTATGGCTACACCTTC
TRBV6-5	few	TRBJ1-1	TRBD1	CASSYSTGAETEAFF	TGTGCCAGCAGTTACTCGACAGGGGCTGAAACTGAAGCTTTCTTT
TRBV6-1	once	TRBJ2-3	.	CASRPGGRADTQYF	TGTGCCAGCAGGCCTGGCGGGCGGGCAGATACGCAGTATTTT
TRBV11-3	.	TRBJ1-6	.	CASSLRADSPLHF	TGTGCCAGCAGCTTGAGGGCAGATTCACCCCTCCACTTT
TRBV6-5	.	TRBJ2-3	.	CASSKGLRGTDTQYF	TGTGCCAGCAGTAAGGGGCTCCGGGGGACAGATACGCAGTATTTT
TRBV7-6	.	TRBJ2-7	TRBD2	CASSRQPGLARHEQYF	TGTGCCAGCAGCAGACAGCCGGGACTAGCGCGCCACGAGCAGTACTTC
TRBV30	.	TRBJ2-7	TRBD2	CAWSVLAGVGEQYF	TGTGCCTGGAGTGTACTAGCGGGAGTCGGCGAGCAGTACTTC
TRBV10-3	few	TRBJ1-1	.	CAIRAELNTEAFF	TGTGCCATCAGGGCGGAGCTGAACACTGAAGCTTTCTTT
TRBV7-9	.	TRBJ1-1	.	CASSPRQGLENTEAFF	TGTGCCAGCAGCCCGCGGCAGGGGTTAGAAAACACTGAAGCTTTCTTT
TRBV6-8	once	TRBJ1-4	.	CASSYSRQAQEKLFF	TGTGCCAGCAGTTACTCGAGACAGGCGCAAGAAAAACTGTTTTTT
TRBV27	few	TRBJ2-1	.	CASSLVYSSYNEQFF	TGTGCCAGCAGTTTAGTCTATAGCTCCTACAATGAGCAGTTCTTC
TRBV27	.	TRBJ2-1	.	CASSLSLQGMGYGNEQFF	TGTGCCAGCAGTTTATCCTTACAGGGAATGGGGTACGGCAATGAGCAGTTCTTC
TRBV30	.	TRBJ1-4	.	CACPAQVREKLFF	TGTGCCTGCCCGGCCCAGGTACGGGAAAAACTGTTTTTT
TRBV30	.	TRBJ1-2	.	CAFPRGGYGYTF	TGTGCCTTCCCCAGAGGGGGCTATGGCTACACCTTC
TRBV7-8	.	TRBJ1-6	.	CASSLRRGSRAADSPLHF	TGTGCCAGCAGCTTACGGCGGGGCAGCCGGGCGGCTGATTCACCCCTCCACTTT
TRBV10-2	.	TRBJ2-7	TRBD2	CASSRDYAYEQYF	TGCGCCAGTTCCCGGGACTATGCCTACGAGCAGTACTTC
TRBV9	.	TRBJ1-3	TRBD1	CASSGQGAGNTIYF	TGTGCCAGCAGCGGACAGGGGGCTGGAAACACCATATATTTT
TRBV29-1	.	TRBJ2-6	TRBD1	CSVSPGQGLSGANVLTF	TGCAGCGTATCGCCGGGACAGGGACTCTCTGGGGCCAACGTCCTGACTTTC
TRBV5-5	.	TRBJ2-2	TRBD1	CASSPAGTGQGTGELFF	TGTGCCAGCAGCCCCGCCGGGACAGGTCAAGGCACCGGGGAGCTGTTTTTT
TRBV27	.	TRBJ2-7	.	CASSFGGTGAEQYF	TGTGCCAGCAGTTTCGGGGGAACAGGGGCCGAGCAGTACTTC
TRBV30	.	TRBJ1-2	.	CAWSKISGALANYGYTF	TGTGCCTGGAGTAAAATATCAGGGGCTTTAGCTAACTATGGCTACACCTTC